A single sample is the source of the 10 T cell receptor beta chains below, sequenced in a study of T cell repertoires in cytomegalovirus infection. Via MiXCR, TCRdb re-called the reads, giving one row per CDR3 protein. The sample contains around 280,000 distinct CDR3 sequences, around 10% of which appear only once. Specimen: PBMCs. These receptors were taken from a human donor in good health (CMV status not recorded). Some clones in this sample may be carry-over from other donors' samples.

This clonotype was counted ten times or more. The V call is TRBV6-6, the J call TRBJ2-1; 9 nucleotides match TRBD1. Unmatched junction bases numbered 2, after V lost 2 bases and J lost 6 bases. The CDR3 runs 14 residues. Germline CDR1 and CDR2: MNHNY and SVGAGI (reference sequence). Written as DNA, the CDR3 is TGTGCCAGCAGTTACGGGACAGGGAGCAATGAGCAGTTCTTC. Translating gives CASSYGTGSNEQFF.

This clonotype was observed many times. The V call is TRBV7-9, the J call TRBJ1-1, with a possible D match to TRBD1 (6 bases). The CDR3 consists of 12 residues. CDR1 is SEHNR and CDR2 is FQNEAQ in the germline V gene (reference sequence). V lost 8 bases to trimming and J lost 4 bases, with 11 bases between them. CDR3 sequence (DNA): TGTGCCAGCGACAGGTCAGGCACTGAAGCTTTCTTT. It is translated as CASDRSGTEAFF.

Ten or more counts support this clonotype. The genes are TRBV2 and TRBJ2-7, with unresolved D. The germline V gene encodes CDR1 SNHLY and CDR2 FYNNEI. The CDR3 contains 16 residues. The ends were cut back, 4 bases at V and 0 bases at J, with 16 bases in the middle. This chain's CDR3 is CASSVRWQQPSYEQYF. CDR3 nucleotide sequence: TGTGCCAGCAGTGTGAGATGGCAGCAGCCCTCCTACGAGCAGTACTTC. Full variable domain (missing parts from reference TRBV2 and TRBJ2-7): EPEVTQTPSHQVTQMGQEVILRCVPISNHLYFYWYRQILGQKVEFLVSFYNNEISEKSEIFDDQFSVERPDGSNFTLKIRSTKLEDSAMYFCASSVRWQQPSYEQYFGPGTRLTVT.

This clonotype was picked up many times. The chain employs TRBV6-1 and TRBJ1-5; a weak D match, TRBD1 (5 bases). V lost 2 bases and J lost 4, with 9 bases in between. The germline V gene encodes CDR1 MNHNS and CDR2 SASEGT. The CDR3 consists of 14 residues. This chain's CDR3 is CASSESWGNQPQHF. CDR3 DNA: TGTGCCAGCAGTGAATCGTGGGGGAATCAGCCCCAGCATTTT.

This clonotype showed up many times. J is TRBJ2-7 and V is TRBV4-1; either TRBD1 or TRBD2 may supply D (5 bases each). V lost 1 base to trimming and J lost 6 bases, with 13 bases between them. The CDR3 covers 14 residues. Germline-derived CDR1 and CDR2 are MGHRA and YSYEKL. The CDR3 loop reads CASSQAPGAVEQYV. The CDR3 DNA sequence: TGCGCCAGCAGCCAAGCCCCCGGGGCAGTCGAGCAGTACGTC.

This clonotype has a count of ten or more. This chain joins TRBV5-6 and TRBJ2-3; D assignment may be TRBD1 or TRBD2 (5 bases each). Trimming removed 1 base from V and 5 bases from J, with 14 bases in between. The CDR3 is 15 residues long. Germline CDR1 SGHDT, CDR2 YYEEEE. The DNA of the CDR3 is TGTGCCAGCAGCTTGCTGACGGGGCCGGGAGATACGCAGTATTTT. It yields the protein CASSLLTGPGDTQYF.

This clonotype has ten or more counts. This chain uses TRBV5-5 with TRBJ2-1; the D call may be TRBD1 or TRBD2 (5 bases each). This CDR3 region has 13 residues. Trimming cost V 4 bases and J 9 bases, with 14 bases left between them. Germline V gene lookup returns CDR1 SGHKS and CDR2 YYEKEE (reference sequence). CDR3 DNA sequence: TGTGCCAGCAGCACGGCCGGGACGGTTGAGCAGTTCTTC. Amino acid sequence: CASSTAGTVEQFF.

This clonotype was detected many times. This chain connects TRBV19 to TRBJ1-2; no clear D. Germline-derived CDR1 and CDR2 are LNHDA and SQIVND (reference sequence). The CDR3 extends over 15 amino acids. Trimming took 3 bases from V and 7 from J, leaving 18 bases between them. The CDR3 DNA reads as TGTGCCAGTAGTATGGAGGACGAGTACTTGCGTGGCTACACCTTC. Translated: CASSMEDEYLRGYTF.

This clonotype has just a few counts. This may come from a read error, since a much larger clone is one base off. The V gene is TRBV2, the J gene TRBJ2-1; no clear D. Germline CDR1 reads SNHLY; CDR2 reads FYNNEI. The CDR3 runs 11 residues. Trimming took 6 bases from V and 5 from J, leaving 5 bases between them. CDR3 in DNA: TGTGCCAGCAGCATGAACAATGAGCAGTTCTTC. Encoded protein: CASSMNNEQFF.

This clonotype was seen only a few times. The V call is TRBV29-1, the J call TRBJ2-3, with 10 positions matching TRBD2. The junction had 9 bases not matched to a gene; V was cut back by 4 bases and J by 5 bases. Germline CDR1 is SQVTM and CDR2 is ANQGSEA. The CDR3 runs 15 residues. Here the CDR3 reads CSVALAGAKGDTQYF. The CDR3 nucleotides are TGCAGCGTTGCCCTAGCGGGGGCCAAAGGAGATACGCAGTATTTT.